Described below is a single TCR beta chain sequence and its context. Its antigen is undetermined. Replicate PCRs for sorted subsets used about 200 ng DNA; this equaled about 30,000 T cell genomes. Measured with immunoSEQ multiplex PCR; TCRdb has only the in-frame clones, and not every one. The profile shows about 1.5 million clones, about 98% of them singletons. The entry originates in a study of shared clonotypes between healthy human individuals. Notes on the study in general: It was observed that roughly 4.8% of naive CD4 clonotypes were shared across a handful of donors.

Material: naive CD4+ T cells sorted from blood. This sample's subset: CD45RA+ positively selected. This sequence was found in a young man in good health.

The CDR3 loop reads CASSPTSGAYNEQFF. The DNA of the CDR3 is TGTGCCAGCAGCCCTACTAGCGGAGCCTACAATGAGCAGTTCTTC. V gene TRBV5-5 combines with J gene TRBJ2-1, with 8 bases identical to TRBD2. The J segment lost 2 bases and the V segment lost 4 bases, leaving 5 bases of the junction unmatched. Germline assignment: CDR1 SGHKS and CDR2 YYEKEE (reference sequence). There are 15 residues in the CDR3.